The 26 T cell receptor beta chains reported below all come from one sample, sequenced in a study of Graves' ophthalmopathy and Graves' hyperthyroidism. Amplification of the TCR beta CDR3 regions used RNA transcripts (as template). Investigators did first-round RT-PCR with HTBI primers, then second-round multiplex PCR. One entry per CDR3 protein results from TCRdb running MiXCR on the multiplex PCR reads. This table holds about 740,000 distinct CDR3 sequences, approximately 40% found once. Sequenced sample: peripheral blood. The origin of the receptors is an adult man with Graves' ophthalmopathy.

The CDR3 region is CASTDGQGQSYEQYF. For the CDR3, the DNA is TGTGCCAGCACCGATGGACAGGGACAATCCTACGAGCAGTACTTC. V and J are TRBV12-3 or TRBV12-4 and TRBJ2-7; 8 nucleotides match TRBD1. This CDR3 comprises 15 residues. V trimming: 7 bases; J trimming: 1 base; junction bases outside the gene matches: 9.

Notes on this clonotype: A much larger clone lies one base from this, so it may be a read error. This chain connects TRBV2 to TRBJ1-2, with TRBD1 identical over 8 bases. Germline CDR1 is SNHLY and CDR2 is FYNNEI. The CDR3 spans 16 residues. The CDR3 coding sequence is TGTGCCAGCAGTGAGGCAGGGGGCGCGAGAAACTATGGCAACACCTTC. Translated, it gives CASSEAGGARNYGNTF.

The sample holds many counts of this clonotype. This chain uses TRBV12-3 or TRBV12-4 with TRBJ1-4; 10 nucleotides line up with TRBD1. V gave up 6 bases and J gave up 8 bases; unmatched junction bases: 9. CDR3 length equals 15 residues. CDR3 DNA sequence: TGTGCCAGCAGGTCTTCCGGGACAGGGGCCGAAAAACTGTTTTTT. This encodes CASRSSGTGAEKLFF.

The chain recombines TRBV5-1 with TRBJ2-2; D gene ambiguous. The germline V and J ends were trimmed by 5 bases and 2 bases, with 16 bases remaining between them. The CDR3 consists of 16 residues. Germline CDR1 reads SGHRS; CDR2 reads YFSETQ. CDR3 in amino acids: CASRVPGSANTGELFF. The CDR3 bases are TGCGCCAGCAGGGTCCCCGGCAGCGCAAACACCGGGGAGCTGTTTTTT.

As regards this clonotype: One base away lies a much larger clone, so this may be a sequencing read error. V gene TRBV7-6 combines with J gene TRBJ1-1; D not certain. The CDR3 is made up of 15 amino acids. Germline V CDR1 and CDR2: SGHVS, FNYEAQ. Trimming removed 1 base from V and 4 bases from J, with 13 bases in between. The CDR3 here is CASSLGEGLTTEAFF. DNA for the CDR3: TGTGCCAGCAGCTTAGGGGAGGGCTTGACCACTGAAGCTTTCTTT.

Only a few counts were recorded for this clonotype. The junction shows a germline mismatch at one end, possibly a read error. The CDR3 protein is CASSPGPGQYFF. The CDR3 DNA sequence: TGCGCCAGCAGCCCAGGACCGGGACAGTATTTCTTT. V gene TRBV4-3 combines with J gene TRBJ1-6, with TRBD1 identical over 7 bases. This CDR3 comprises 12 residues. Per the germline V gene, CDR1 is LGHNA and CDR2 is YSLEER.

The chain employs TRBV10-1 and TRBJ2-3; D is uncertain. The V end was cut by 3 bases, the J end by 0 bases, with 7 bases between. The CDR3 is 14 residues long. The germline gives CDR1 WNHNN, CDR2 SYGVQD (reference sequence). This CDR3 is CASSDGPSTDTQYF. For the CDR3, the DNA is TGCGCCAGCAGTGACGGCCCTAGCACAGATACGCAGTATTTT.

The CDR3 region is CSARGGGIEQYF. The CDR3 DNA sequence: TGCAGTGCTAGAGGGGGGGGGATCGAGCAGTACTTC. This chain connects TRBV20-1 to TRBJ2-7, with 7 bases fitting TRBD2. The CDR3 spans 12 residues. The germline V gene has CDR1 DFQATT and CDR2 SNEGSKA (reference sequence). The V gene end was trimmed by 1 base and the J gene end by 6 bases; junction bases not matched to a gene: 3.

The chain combines TRBV7-3 with TRBJ2-2, with 9 nucleotides matching TRBD2. V lost 5 bases, J lost 6 bases, and 7 bases stayed unmatched. CDR1 SGHTA and CDR2 FQGTGA come from the germline V gene. This CDR3 spans 15 amino acids. CDR3 protein: CASSPAAGGAGELFF. As DNA, the CDR3 is TGTGCCAGCAGCCCCGCCGCGGGGGGGGCCGGGGAGCTGTTTTTT.

This clonotype has a single count. The junction differs from germline at one of its ends, possibly a read error. The chain couples TRBV7-9 to TRBJ2-2; 8 bases match TRBD1. The germline gives CDR1 SEHNR, CDR2 FQNEAQ (reference sequence). This CDR3 has 15 residues. The CDR3 region has the DNA TGTGCCAGCAGTTTAGGGGGACAGGACACCGGGGAGCTGTTTTTT. This sequence encodes CASSLGGQDTGELFF. The full variable domain, rest sourced from reference TRBV7-9 and TRBJ2-2, is DTGVSQNPRHKITKRGQNVTFRCDPISEHNRLYWYRQTLGQGPEFLTYFQNEAQLEKSRLLSDRFSAERPKGSFSTLEIQRTEQGDSAMYLCASSLGGQDTGELFFGEGSRLTVL.

The genes are TRBV11-1 and TRBJ2-7, with D perhaps TRBD1 (5 bases). Germline V CDR1 and CDR2: SGHAT, FQDESV (reference sequence). This CDR3 spans 14 amino acids. Between the trimmed V and J ends, which lost 6 bases and 5 bases, there was a span of 17 bases. CDR3 loop: CASSPGFRHDEQYF. The CDR3 nucleotides read TGTGCCAGCAGTCCAGGGTTCCGGCATGACGAGCAGTACTTC.

Concerning this clonotype itself: This may arise from a read error, as a much more abundant clone is one base away. V gene TRBV5-1 combines with J gene TRBJ1-3; 7 bases align to TRBD1. Trimming at V came to 3 bases and at J to 4 bases, leaving 7 bases not matched to a gene. From germline, CDR1 is SGHRS and CDR2 YFSETQ. CDR3 length: 15 amino acids. Here the CDR3 reads CASSWGTASGNTIYF. The DNA of the CDR3 is TGCGCCAGCAGCTGGGGGACAGCCAGCGGAAACACCATATATTTT.

There are many counts of this clonotype. The chain links TRBV14 to TRBJ1-2, with a tentative D call TRBD1 (5 bases). CDR1 and CDR2 from the germline V gene are SGHDN and FVKESK. V lost 4 bases and J 7 bases, leaving 19 bases between the germline ends. CDR3 length: 15 residues. The CDR3, as DNA: TGTGCCAGCAGCCCCGACGGGACCAAAAGGACTGGCTACACCTTC. It specifies CASSPDGTKRTGYTF.

The chain combines TRBV20-1 with TRBJ2-5, with 12 bases matching TRBD2. The CDR3 runs 16 residues. Germline V gives CDR1 DFQATT, CDR2 SNEGSKA (reference sequence). V lost 6 bases to trimming and J lost 0 bases; unmatched junction nucleotides: 8. The CDR3 DNA reads TGCAGTGCAAAGCGACTAGCGGGAGATTACCAAGAGACCCAGTACTTC. Translated, it gives CSAKRLAGDYQETQYF.

This clonotype was picked up many times. This sequence joins TRBV24-1 and TRBJ1-4, with a weak D call TRBD1 (6 bases). Germline V gene lookup returns CDR1 KGHDR and CDR2 SFDVKD. The CDR3 spans 15 residues. Trimming took 2 bases from V and 3 from J, leaving 9 bases between them. The CDR3 sequence is CATSDSGEANEKLFF. DNA of the CDR3: TGTGCCACCAGTGATTCAGGGGAAGCTAATGAAAAACTGTTTTTT.

The chain links TRBV25-1 to TRBJ2-7; TRBD1 aligns across 7 bases. Per germline, CDR1 MGHDK and CDR2 SYGVNS. The CDR3 has 14 residues. V was clipped by 6 bases and J by 7 bases; unmatched bases: 12. CDR3 sequence reads: CASSFKGTVLEQYF. The CDR3 DNA follows: TGTGCCAGCAGCTTCAAAGGGACAGTCTTAGAGCAGTACTTC.

This chain links TRBV29-1 with TRBJ1-1; 9 bases agree with TRBD1. V gave up 4 bases and J gave up 14 bases; unmatched junction bases: 8. Germline lookup yields CDR1 SQVTM and CDR2 ANQGSEA. The CDR3 totals 11 residues. For the CDR3, the DNA is TGCAGCGTTGTGTCTGGGACAGGGCTGTTCTTT. Protein sequence: CSVVSGTGLFF.

This chain joins TRBV20-1 and TRBJ2-7; the D call may be TRBD1 or TRBD2 (5 bases each). CDR1 is DFQATT, CDR2 SNEGSKA, per germline (reference sequence). The CDR3 loop spans 14 amino acids. The V end was cut by 3 bases, the J end by 0 bases, with 12 bases between. In nucleotides, the CDR3 is TGCAGTGCTAGGTCCGGGACGGTCTCCTACGAGCAGTACTTC. It codes for CSARSGTVSYEQYF.

V gene TRBV11-2 combines with J gene TRBJ2-7, with 8 bases that match TRBD2. Germline lookup yields CDR1 SGHAT and CDR2 FQNNGV. This CDR3 is built from 17 residues. The trim removed 2 bases at V and 3 bases at J, leaving 12 bases unmatched. The CDR3 here is CASSLRPGLVVFYEQYF. CDR3 nucleotide sequence: TGTGCCAGCAGCTTACGTCCGGGACTAGTGGTCTTCTACGAGCAGTACTTC.

V is TRBV7-2 and J is TRBJ1-4; no clear D gene. V gave up 7 bases and J gave up 3 bases, with 15 bases separating them. Germline CDR1 is SGHTA and CDR2 is FQGNSA. CDR3 size: 15 residues. In DNA, the CDR3 is TGTGCCAGCACCCCCAACCAGATCTCTAATGAAAAACTGTTTTTT. Its translation is CASTPNQISNEKLFF.

This clonotype has at least ten counts. The chain combines TRBV9 with TRBJ1-6; tentative D call: TRBD1 (6 bases). The CDR3 sequence is 16 residues long. Germline CDR1 and CDR2: SGDLS and YYNGEE. V lost 4 bases and J lost 8, with 19 bases in between. The CDR3 nucleotides are TGTGCCAGCAGCAGCGGAGGGGGGGACGTTTATTCACCCCTCCACTTT. Amino acids: CASSSGGGDVYSPLHF.

In its sample, this clonotype was seen many times. The chain employs TRBV2 and TRBJ1-1; D unclear. CDR1 SNHLY and CDR2 FYNNEI come from the germline V gene. This CDR3 contains 14 residues. Trimming removed 9 bases from V and 4 bases from J, with 18 bases in between. The CDR3 DNA is TGTGCCAGTACACAGAGTTCGGGGATCACTGAAGCTTTCTTT. As protein: CASTQSSGITEAFF.

The chain recombines TRBV20-1 with TRBJ1-4; perhaps TRBD1 as D (6 bases). From germline, CDR1 is DFQATT and CDR2 SNEGSKA (reference sequence). V was clipped by 3 bases and J by 7 bases, with 12 bases between them. CDR3 length: 13 residues. CDR3 DNA sequence: TGCAGTGCTAGTTGGGGGGCGGGTGAAAAACTGTTTTTT. It is translated as CSASWGAGEKLFF.

V and J are TRBV19 and TRBJ1-5; 7 nucleotides match TRBD1. The germline CDR1 and CDR2 sequences are LNHDA and SQIVND (reference sequence). The CDR3 runs to 14 residues. With 5 bases clipped from V and 6 bases from J, the junction kept 7 bases outside the gene matches. CDR3 bases: TGTGCCAGTAGTGCGACAGGGAAGGGTCAGCCCCAGCATTTT. As protein: CASSATGKGQPQHF. Together with reference TRBV19 and TRBJ1-5, the CDR3 gives the full variable domain: DGGITQSPKYLFRKEGQNVTLSCEQNLNHDAMYWYRQDPGQGLRLIYYSQIVNDFQKGDIAEGYSVSREKKESFPLTVTSAQKNPTAFYLCASSATGKGQPQHFGDGTRLSIL.

The chain has TRBV24-1 and TRBJ2-3, with 11 bases that match TRBD1. J gave up 7 bases and V 4 bases, and 9 bases lay outside the gene matches. Per germline, CDR1 KGHDR and CDR2 SFDVKD. The CDR3 runs 16 residues. The CDR3 region is CATSDAPGTGGHTQYF. CDR3 nucleotide sequence: TGTGCCACCAGTGACGCGCCCGGGACAGGGGGGCATACGCAGTATTTT.

Many counts were recorded for this clonotype. This chain connects TRBV7-2 to TRBJ1-2; D perhaps matches TRBD1 (6 bases). This CDR3 region has 16 residues. Between the trimmed V and J ends, which lost 5 bases and 4 bases, there was a span of 20 bases. CDR1 and CDR2 (germline): SGHTA, FQGNSA. CDR3 amino acids: CASSPQGTRKSYGYTF. The CDR3 DNA reads as TGTGCCAGCAGCCCGCAAGGGACAAGAAAGAGCTATGGCTACACCTTC.